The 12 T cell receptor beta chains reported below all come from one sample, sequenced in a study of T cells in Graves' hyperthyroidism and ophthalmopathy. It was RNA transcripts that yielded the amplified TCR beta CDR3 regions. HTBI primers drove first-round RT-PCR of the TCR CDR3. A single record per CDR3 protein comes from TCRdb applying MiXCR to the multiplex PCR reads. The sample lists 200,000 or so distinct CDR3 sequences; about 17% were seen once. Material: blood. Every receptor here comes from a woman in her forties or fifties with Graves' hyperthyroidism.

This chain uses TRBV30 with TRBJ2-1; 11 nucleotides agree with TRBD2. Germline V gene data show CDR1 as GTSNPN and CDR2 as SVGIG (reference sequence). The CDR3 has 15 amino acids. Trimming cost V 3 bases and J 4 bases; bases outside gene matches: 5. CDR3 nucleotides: TGTGCCTGGAGAGCGACTAGCGGGGATTACAATGAGCAGTTCTTC. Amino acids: CAWRATSGDYNEQFF. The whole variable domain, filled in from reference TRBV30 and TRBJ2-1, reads SQTIHQWPATLVQPVGSPLSLECTVEGTSNPNLYWYRQAAGRGLQLLFYSVGIGQISSEVPQNLSASRPQDRQFILSSKKLLLSDSGFYLCAWRATSGDYNEQFFGPGTRLTVL.

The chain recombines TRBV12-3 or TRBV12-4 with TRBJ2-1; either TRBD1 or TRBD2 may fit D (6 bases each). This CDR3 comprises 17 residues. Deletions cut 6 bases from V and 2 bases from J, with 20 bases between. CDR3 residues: CASRAGGGYSPYNEQFF. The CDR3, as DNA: TGTGCCAGCAGGGCCGGGGGCGGGTACAGCCCCTACAATGAGCAGTTCTTC.

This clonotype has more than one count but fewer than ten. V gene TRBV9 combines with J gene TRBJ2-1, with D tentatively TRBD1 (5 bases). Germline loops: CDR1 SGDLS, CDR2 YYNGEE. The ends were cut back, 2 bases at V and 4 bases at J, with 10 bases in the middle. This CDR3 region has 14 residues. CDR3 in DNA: TGTGCCAGCAGCGTGGACATTAGATACAATGAGCAGTTCTTC. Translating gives CASSVDIRYNEQFF.

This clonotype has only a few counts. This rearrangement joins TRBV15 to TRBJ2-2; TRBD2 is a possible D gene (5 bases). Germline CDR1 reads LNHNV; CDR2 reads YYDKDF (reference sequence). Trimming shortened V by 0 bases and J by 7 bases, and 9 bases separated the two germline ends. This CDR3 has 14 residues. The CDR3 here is CATSRDVRGGELFF. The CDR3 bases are TGTGCCACCAGCAGAGATGTCCGGGGCGGGGAGCTGTTTTTT.

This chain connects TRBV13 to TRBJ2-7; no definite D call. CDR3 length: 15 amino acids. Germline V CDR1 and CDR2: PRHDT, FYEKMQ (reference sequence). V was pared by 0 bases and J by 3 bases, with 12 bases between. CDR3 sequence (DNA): TGTGCCAGCAGCTTAGGGGGCCCCGTGAACTACGAGCAGTACTTC. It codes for CASSLGGPVNYEQYF.

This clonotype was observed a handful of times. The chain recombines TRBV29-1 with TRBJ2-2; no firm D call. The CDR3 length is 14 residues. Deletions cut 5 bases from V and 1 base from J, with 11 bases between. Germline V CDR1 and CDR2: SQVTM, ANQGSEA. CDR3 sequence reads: CSVLGPRNTGELFF. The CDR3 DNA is TGCAGCGTTTTAGGACCTCGGAACACCGGGGAGCTGTTTTTT.

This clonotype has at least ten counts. CDR3 in amino acids: CSARDLGSYEQYF. In nucleotides, the CDR3 is TGCAGTGCTCGGGATCTTGGGTCCTACGAGCAGTACTTC. The chain carries TRBV20-1 and TRBJ2-7; perhaps TRBD2 as D (5 bases). Germline CDR1 reads DFQATT; CDR2 reads SNEGSKA (reference sequence). The CDR3 has 13 amino acids. Trimming removed 5 bases at V and 1 base at J, with 12 bases between.

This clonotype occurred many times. CDR3 amino acids: CASSLNGGNSYEQYF. CDR3 nucleotide sequence: TGTGCCAGCAGCTTAAATGGCGGGAACTCCTACGAGCAGTACTTC. The chain links TRBV7-2 to TRBJ2-7; D possibly corresponds to TRBD2 (6 bases). The V gene's germline CDR1 is SGHTA and CDR2 FQGNSA. V was trimmed by 2 bases and J by 0 bases, leaving 11 bases between them. The CDR3 spans 15 residues.

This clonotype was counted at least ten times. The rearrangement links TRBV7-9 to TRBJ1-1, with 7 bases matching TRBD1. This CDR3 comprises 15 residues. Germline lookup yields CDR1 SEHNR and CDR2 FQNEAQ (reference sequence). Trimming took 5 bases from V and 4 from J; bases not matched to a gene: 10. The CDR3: CASSRGQTSITEAFF. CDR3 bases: TGTGCCAGCAGCCGGGGACAGACATCCATCACTGAAGCTTTCTTT. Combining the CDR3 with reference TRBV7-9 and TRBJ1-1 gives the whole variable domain DTGVSQNPRHKITKRGQNVTFRCDPISEHNRLYWYRQTLGQGPEFLTYFQNEAQLEKSRLLSDRFSAERPKGSFSTLEIQRTEQGDSAMYLCASSRGQTSITEAFFGQGTRLTVV.

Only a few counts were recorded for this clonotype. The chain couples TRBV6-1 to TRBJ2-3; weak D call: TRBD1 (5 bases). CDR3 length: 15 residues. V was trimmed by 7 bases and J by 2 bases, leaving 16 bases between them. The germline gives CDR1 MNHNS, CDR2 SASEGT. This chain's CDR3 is CASIPADINTDTQYF. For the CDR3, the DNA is TGTGCCAGCATCCCCGCGGACATTAACACAGATACGCAGTATTTT.

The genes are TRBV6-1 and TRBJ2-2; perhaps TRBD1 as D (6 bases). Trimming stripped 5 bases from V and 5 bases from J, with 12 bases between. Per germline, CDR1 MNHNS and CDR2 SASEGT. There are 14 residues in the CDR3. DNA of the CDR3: TGTGCCAGCAGTACAGGGATACCAACCGGGGAGCTGTTTTTT. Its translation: CASSTGIPTGELFF.

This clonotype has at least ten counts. CDR3 residues: CASSTERMYGYTF. The CDR3 bases are TGTGCCAGCTCAACCGAGAGGATGTATGGCTACACCTTC. This rearrangement joins TRBV18 to TRBJ1-2; D unclear. The CDR3 loop spans 13 amino acids. V was pared by 5 bases and J by 5 bases, with 12 bases between. Germline V gene lookup returns CDR1 KGHSH and CDR2 LQKENI.